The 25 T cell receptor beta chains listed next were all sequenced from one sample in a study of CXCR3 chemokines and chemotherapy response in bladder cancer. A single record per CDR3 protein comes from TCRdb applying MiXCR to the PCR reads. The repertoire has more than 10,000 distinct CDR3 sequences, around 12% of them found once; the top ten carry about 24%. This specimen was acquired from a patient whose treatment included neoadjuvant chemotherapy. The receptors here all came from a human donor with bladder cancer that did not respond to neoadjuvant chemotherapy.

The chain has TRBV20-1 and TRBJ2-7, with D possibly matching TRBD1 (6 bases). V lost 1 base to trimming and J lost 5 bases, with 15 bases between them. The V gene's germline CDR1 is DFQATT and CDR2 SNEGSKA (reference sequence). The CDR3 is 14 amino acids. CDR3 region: CSARVSTQGNEQYF. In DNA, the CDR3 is TGCAGTGCTAGAGTTTCCACACAGGGTAACGAGCAGTACTTC.

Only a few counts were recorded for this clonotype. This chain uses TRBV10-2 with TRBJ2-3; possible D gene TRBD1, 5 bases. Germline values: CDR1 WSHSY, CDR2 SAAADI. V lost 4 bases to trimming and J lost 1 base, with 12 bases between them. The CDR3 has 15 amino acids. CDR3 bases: TGCGCCAGCAGTGCCCCGCAAGGGGGCACAGATACGCAGTATTTT. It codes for CASSAPQGGTDTQYF.

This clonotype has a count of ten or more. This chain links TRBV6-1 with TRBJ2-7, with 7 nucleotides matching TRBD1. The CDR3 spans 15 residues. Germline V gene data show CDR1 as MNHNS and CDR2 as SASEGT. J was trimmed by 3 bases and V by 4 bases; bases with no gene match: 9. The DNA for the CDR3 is TGTGCCAGCAGTGTCTCTTTTGACAGGGTCTACGAGCAGTACTTC. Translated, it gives CASSVSFDRVYEQYF.

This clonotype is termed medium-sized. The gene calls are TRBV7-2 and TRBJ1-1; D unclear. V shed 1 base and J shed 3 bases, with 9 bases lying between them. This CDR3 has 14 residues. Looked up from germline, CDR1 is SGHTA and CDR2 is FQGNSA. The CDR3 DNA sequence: TGTGCCAGCAGCTTAGGAGGGTCGGACACTGAAGCTTTCTTT. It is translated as CASSLGGSDTEAFF.

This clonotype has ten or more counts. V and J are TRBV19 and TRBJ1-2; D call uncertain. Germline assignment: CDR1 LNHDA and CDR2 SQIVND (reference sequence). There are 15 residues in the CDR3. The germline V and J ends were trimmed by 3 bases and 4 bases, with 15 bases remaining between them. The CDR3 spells CASSMGSISIYGYTF. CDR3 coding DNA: TGTGCCAGTAGTATGGGCAGCATATCTATCTATGGCTACACCTTC. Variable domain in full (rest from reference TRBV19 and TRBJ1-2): DGGITQSPKYLFRKEGQNVTLSCEQNLNHDAMYWYRQDPGQGLRLIYYSQIVNDFQKGDIAEGYSVSREKKESFPLTVTSAQKNPTAFYLCASSMGSISIYGYTFGSGTRLTVV.

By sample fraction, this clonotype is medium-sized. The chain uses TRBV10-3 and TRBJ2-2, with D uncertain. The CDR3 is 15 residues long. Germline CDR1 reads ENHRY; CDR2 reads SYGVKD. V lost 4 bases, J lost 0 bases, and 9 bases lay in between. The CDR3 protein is CAISVVEANTGELFF. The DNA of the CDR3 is TGTGCCATCAGTGTAGTAGAGGCGAACACCGGGGAGCTGTTTTTT.

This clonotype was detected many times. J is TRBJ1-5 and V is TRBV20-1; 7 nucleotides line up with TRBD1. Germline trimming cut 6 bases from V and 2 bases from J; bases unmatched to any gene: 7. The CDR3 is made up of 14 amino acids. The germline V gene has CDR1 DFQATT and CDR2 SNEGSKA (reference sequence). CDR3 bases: TGCAGTGCAATGACAGGGTATGGCAATCAGCCCCAGCATTTT. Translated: CSAMTGYGNQPQHF.

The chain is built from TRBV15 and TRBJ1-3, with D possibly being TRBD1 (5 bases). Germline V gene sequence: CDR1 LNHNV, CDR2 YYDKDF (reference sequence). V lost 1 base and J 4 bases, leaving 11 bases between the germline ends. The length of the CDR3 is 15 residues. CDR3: CATSRASDRGNTIYF. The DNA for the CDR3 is TGTGCCACCAGCAGAGCCTCTGACAGAGGAAACACCATATATTTT. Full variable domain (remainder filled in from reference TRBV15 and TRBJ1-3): DAMVIQNPRYQVTQFGKPVTLSCSQTLNHNVMYWYQQKSSQAPKLLFHYYDKDFNNEADTPDNFQSRRPNTSFCFLDIRSPGLGDTAMYLCATSRASDRGNTIYFGEGSWLTVV.

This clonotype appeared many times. The CDR3 sequence: CASSPGSNQPQHF. For the CDR3, the DNA is TGTGCCAGCTCACCGGGGAGCAATCAGCCCCAGCATTTT. The chain combines TRBV18 with TRBJ1-5; D ambiguous. Germline V gene data show CDR1 as KGHSH and CDR2 as LQKENI. The CDR3 totals 13 residues. Trimming cost V 3 bases and J 1 base, with 4 bases left between them.

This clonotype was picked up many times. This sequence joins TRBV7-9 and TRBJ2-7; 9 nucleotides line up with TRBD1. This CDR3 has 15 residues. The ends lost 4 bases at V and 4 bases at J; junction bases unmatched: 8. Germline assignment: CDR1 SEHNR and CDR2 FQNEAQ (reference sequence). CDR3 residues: CASSSSGTGRYEQYF. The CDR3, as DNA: TGTGCCAGCAGCTCCTCCGGGACAGGGCGGTACGAGCAGTACTTC.

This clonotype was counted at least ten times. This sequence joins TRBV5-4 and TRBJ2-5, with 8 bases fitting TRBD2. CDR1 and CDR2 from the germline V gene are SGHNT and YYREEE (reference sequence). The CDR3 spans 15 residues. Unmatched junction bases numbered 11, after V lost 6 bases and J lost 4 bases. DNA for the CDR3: TGTGCCAGCACTTCTGCAGGGGCGGGGGGAGAGACCCAGTACTTC. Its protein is CASTSAGAGGETQYF.

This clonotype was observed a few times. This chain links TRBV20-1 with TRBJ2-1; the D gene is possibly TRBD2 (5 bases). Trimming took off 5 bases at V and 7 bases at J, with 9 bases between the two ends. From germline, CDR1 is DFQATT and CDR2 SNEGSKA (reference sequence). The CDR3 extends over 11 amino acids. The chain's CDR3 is CSALTRNEQFF. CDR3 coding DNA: TGCAGTGCTCTTACTAGGAATGAGCAGTTCTTC.

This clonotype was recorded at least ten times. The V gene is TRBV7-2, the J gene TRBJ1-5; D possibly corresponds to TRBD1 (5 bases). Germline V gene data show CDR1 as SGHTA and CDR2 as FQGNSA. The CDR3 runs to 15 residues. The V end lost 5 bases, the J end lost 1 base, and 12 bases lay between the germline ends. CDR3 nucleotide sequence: TGTGCCAGCAGCCGGGACTTTGGGAGCAATCAGCCCCAGCATTTT. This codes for CASSRDFGSNQPQHF. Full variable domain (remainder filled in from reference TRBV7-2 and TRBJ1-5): GAGVSQSPSNKVTEKGKDVELRCDPISGHTALYWYRQSLGQGLEFLIYFQGNSAPDKSGLPSDRFSAERTGGSVSTLTIQRTQQEDSAVYLCASSRDFGSNQPQHFGDGTRLSIL.

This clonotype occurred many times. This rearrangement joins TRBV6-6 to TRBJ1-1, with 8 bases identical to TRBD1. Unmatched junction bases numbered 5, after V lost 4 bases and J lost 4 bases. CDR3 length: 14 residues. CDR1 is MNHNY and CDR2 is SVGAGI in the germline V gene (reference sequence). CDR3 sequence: CASSSATGGTEAFF. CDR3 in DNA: TGTGCCAGCAGTTCCGCTACAGGGGGCACTGAAGCTTTCTTT.

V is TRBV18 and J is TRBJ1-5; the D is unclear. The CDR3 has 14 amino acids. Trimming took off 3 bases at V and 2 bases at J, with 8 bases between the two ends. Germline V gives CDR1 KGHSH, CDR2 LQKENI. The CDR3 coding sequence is TGTGCCAGCTCACCGGAGCAGCGCAATCAGCCCCAGCATTTT. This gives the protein CASSPEQRNQPQHF.

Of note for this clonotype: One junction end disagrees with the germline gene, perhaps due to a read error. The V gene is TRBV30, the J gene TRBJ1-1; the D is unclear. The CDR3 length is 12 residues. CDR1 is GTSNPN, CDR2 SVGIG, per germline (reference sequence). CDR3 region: CGWTPWYTEAFF. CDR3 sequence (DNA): TGTGGCTGGACCCCCTGGTACACTGAAGCTTTCTTT.

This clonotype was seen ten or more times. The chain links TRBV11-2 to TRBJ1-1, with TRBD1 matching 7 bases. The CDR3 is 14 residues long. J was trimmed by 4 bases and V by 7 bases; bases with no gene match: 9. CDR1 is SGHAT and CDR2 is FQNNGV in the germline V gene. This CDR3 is CASNTGAEGTEAFF. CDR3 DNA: TGTGCCAGCAACACAGGGGCAGAAGGCACTGAAGCTTTCTTT.

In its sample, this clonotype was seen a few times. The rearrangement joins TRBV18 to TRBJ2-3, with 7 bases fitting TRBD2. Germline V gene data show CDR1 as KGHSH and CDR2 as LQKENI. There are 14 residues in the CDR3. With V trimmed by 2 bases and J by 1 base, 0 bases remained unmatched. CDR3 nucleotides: TGTGCCAGCTCACCAGCGGGGGGCACAGATACGCAGTATTTT. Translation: CASSPAGGTDTQYF.

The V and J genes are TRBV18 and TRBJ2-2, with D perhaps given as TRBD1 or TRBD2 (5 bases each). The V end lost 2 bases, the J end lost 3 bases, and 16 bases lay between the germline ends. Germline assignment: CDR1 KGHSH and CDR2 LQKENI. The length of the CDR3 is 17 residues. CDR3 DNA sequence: TGTGCCAGCTCACCATACAGGAATCGGGGAGACACCGGGGAGCTGTTTTTT. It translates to CASSPYRNRGDTGELFF.

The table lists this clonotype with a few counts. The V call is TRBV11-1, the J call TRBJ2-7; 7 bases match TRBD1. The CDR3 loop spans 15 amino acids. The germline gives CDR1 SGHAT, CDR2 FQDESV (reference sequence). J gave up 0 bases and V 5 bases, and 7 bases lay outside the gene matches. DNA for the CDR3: TGTGCCAGCAGCGCCTCCGGGACAGCCTCCTACGAGCAGTACTTC. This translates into CASSASGTASYEQYF.

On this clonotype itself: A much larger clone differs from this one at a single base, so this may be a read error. Here the CDR3 reads CAWSPRTSGGRSSYEQYF. In DNA form, the CDR3 reads TGTGCCTGGAGTCCCCGGACTAGCGGGGGCCGGAGCTCCTACGAGCAGTACTTC. This chain joins TRBV30 and TRBJ2-7; 13 positions match TRBD2. The CDR3 contains 18 residues. Losses at the gene ends were 2 bases for V and 0 bases for J; bases not matched to a gene: 10. CDR1 and CDR2 from the germline V gene are GTSNPN and SVGIG (reference sequence).

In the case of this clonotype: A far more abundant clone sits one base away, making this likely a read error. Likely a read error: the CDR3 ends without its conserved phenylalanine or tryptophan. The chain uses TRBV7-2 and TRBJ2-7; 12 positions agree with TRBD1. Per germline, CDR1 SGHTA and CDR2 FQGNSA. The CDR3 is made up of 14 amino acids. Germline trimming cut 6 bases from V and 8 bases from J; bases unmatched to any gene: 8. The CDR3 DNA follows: TGTGCCAGCAGTTACTCAGGGACAGGGGGCCAGCAGTACTAC. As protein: CASSYSGTGGQQYY.

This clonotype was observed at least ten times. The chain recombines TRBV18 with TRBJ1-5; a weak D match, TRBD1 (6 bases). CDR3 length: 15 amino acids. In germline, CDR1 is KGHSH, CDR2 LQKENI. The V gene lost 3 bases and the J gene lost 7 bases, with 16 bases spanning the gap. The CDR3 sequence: CASSPAGAEGQPQHF. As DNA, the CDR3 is TGTGCCAGCTCACCGGCAGGGGCGGAGGGACAGCCCCAGCATTTT.

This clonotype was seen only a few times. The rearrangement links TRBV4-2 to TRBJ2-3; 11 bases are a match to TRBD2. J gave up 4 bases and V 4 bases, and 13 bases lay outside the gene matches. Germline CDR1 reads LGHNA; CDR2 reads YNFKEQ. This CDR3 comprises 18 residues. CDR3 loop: CASSRVNVAGGQADTQYF. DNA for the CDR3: TGTGCCAGCAGCCGAGTAAATGTAGCGGGGGGGCAAGCAGATACGCAGTATTTT.

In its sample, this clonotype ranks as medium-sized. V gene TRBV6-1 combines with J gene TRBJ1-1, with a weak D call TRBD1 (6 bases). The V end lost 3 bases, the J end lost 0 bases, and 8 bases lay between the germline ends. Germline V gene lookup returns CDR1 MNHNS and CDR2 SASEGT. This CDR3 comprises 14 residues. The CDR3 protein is CASSDRGVNTEAFF. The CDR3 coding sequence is TGTGCCAGCAGTGACAGGGGTGTGAACACTGAAGCTTTCTTT.